The 16 T cell receptor beta chains below all came from one sample that was sequenced in a study of blood T cell repertoires in COVID-19. The assay was immunoSEQ multiplex PCR, and TCRdb's table has in-frame clones only and misses some. This table has about 100,000 clones, 85% to 90% appearing once. The sample consisted of peripheral blood. The receptors shown here come from a human donor in a cohort sampled during active COVID-19.

This clone was detected only once. The rearrangement links TRBV19 to TRBJ2-1, with 10 bases matching TRBD2. The CDR3 is made up of 19 amino acids. V was pared by 7 bases and J by 7 bases, with 22 bases of the junction left unmatched. Per germline, CDR1 LNHDA and CDR2 SQIVND (reference sequence). The CDR3 DNA reads TGTGCCAGTACCCCATATCCCCCTCGTGCTAGCGGGAGTGAGAATGAGCAGTTCTTC. This sequence encodes CASTPYPPRASGSENEQFF.

The rearrangement links TRBV6-1 to TRBJ2-5; D is undetermined. CDR1 is MNHNS, CDR2 SASEGT, per germline. The CDR3 covers 12 residues. Trimming removed 2 bases at V and 5 bases at J, with 6 bases between. The CDR3 reads CASSEHPETQYF. The CDR3 DNA is TGTGCCAGCAGTGAACATCCCGAGACCCAGTACTTC.

This clone came up once. This chain connects TRBV7-9 to TRBJ2-1; 8 bases map to TRBD2. There are 16 residues in the CDR3. With V trimmed by 5 bases and J by 9 bases, 15 bases remained unmatched. Germline V gene lookup returns CDR1 SEHNR and CDR2 FQNEAQ (reference sequence). In nucleotides, the CDR3 is TGTGCCAGCAGCACCCCTGTATTAGCGGGAACGATTGAGCAGTTCTTC. The encoded protein is CASSTPVLAGTIEQFF.

The rearrangement links TRBV19 to TRBJ2-4, with D maybe TRBD2 (5 bases). CDR1 and CDR2 from the germline V gene are LNHDA and SQIVND (reference sequence). Trimming removed 7 bases from V and 1 base from J, with 8 bases in between. CDR3 size: 13 residues. The CDR3 loop reads CASTGSAKNIQYF. The DNA of the CDR3 is TGTGCCAGTACGGGGTCGGCCAAAAACATTCAGTACTTC.

This clone was detected only once. The chain recombines TRBV18 with TRBJ1-1; D gene ambiguous. Germline lookup yields CDR1 KGHSH and CDR2 LQKENI. CDR3 length equals 13 residues. Trimming stripped 2 bases from V and 6 bases from J, with 10 bases between. The CDR3 sequence is CASSPVIVPEAFF. The CDR3 DNA follows: TGTGCCAGCTCACCAGTAATTGTCCCTGAAGCTTTCTTT.

The chain links TRBV7-2 to TRBJ2-7, with TRBD2 identical over 8 bases. Trimming removed 5 bases from V and 5 bases from J; junction bases left unmatched: 23. Germline-derived CDR1 and CDR2 are SGHTA and FQGNSA. The CDR3 sequence is 19 residues long. CDR3 protein: CASSREGGVKRTSNHEQYF. In DNA form, the CDR3 reads TGTGCCAGCAGCCGGGAGGGGGGAGTCAAGAGGACGTCCAACCACGAGCAGTACTTC.

This rearrangement joins TRBV7-2 to TRBJ2-3; TRBD1 aligns across 9 bases. V lost 2 bases to trimming and J lost 4 bases; unmatched junction nucleotides: 7. There are 16 residues in the CDR3. Germline V gene sequence: CDR1 SGHTA, CDR2 FQGNSA. The DNA for the CDR3 is TGTGCCAGCAGCTTAAAGACGGGACAGGGAGCAGATACGCAGTATTTT. It is translated as CASSLKTGQGADTQYF. Complete variable domain (other parts from reference TRBV7-2 and TRBJ2-3): GAGVSQSPSNKVTEKGKDVELRCDPISGHTALYWYRQSLGQGLEFLIYFQGNSAPDKSGLPSDRFSAERTGGSVSTLTIQRTQQEDSAVYLCASSLKTGQGADTQYFGPGTRLTVL.

The rearrangement joins TRBV24-1 to TRBJ2-5; 8 bases match TRBD2. Germline CDR1 and CDR2: KGHDR and SFDVKD. The CDR3 is 20 residues long. The trim removed 4 bases at V and 4 bases at J, leaving 22 bases unmatched. The DNA for the CDR3 is TGTGCCACCAGTGACATGGGCTGCGGGGGGCCAATTATGTTCGGAGAGACCCAGTACTTC. It encodes CATSDMGCGGPIMFGETQYF.

This chain joins TRBV5-4 and TRBJ2-7, with D possibly being TRBD2 (6 bases). The germline V gene encodes CDR1 SGHNT and CDR2 YYREEE (reference sequence). Trimming left V 4 bases short and J 4 bases short, with 12 bases between. The CDR3 extends over 13 amino acids. The DNA of the CDR3 is TGTGCCAGCAGCGCGGGGAATCGATACGAGCAGTACTTC. This translates into CASSAGNRYEQYF.

V is TRBV5-1 and J is TRBJ1-5; D perhaps matches TRBD1 (6 bases). Trimming cost V 0 bases and J 6 bases, with 13 bases left between them. Germline-derived CDR1 and CDR2 are SGHRS and YFSETQ. The CDR3 has 15 amino acids. Here the CDR3 reads CASSLDTGGGQPQHF. For the CDR3, the DNA is TGCGCCAGCAGCTTGGACACGGGGGGCGGTCAGCCCCAGCATTTT.

This chain uses TRBV4-1 with TRBJ1-2; 9 positions agree with TRBD1. The junction had 4 bases not matched to a gene; V was cut back by 7 bases and J by 1 base. The germline gives CDR1 MGHRA, CDR2 YSYEKL. This CDR3 is 14 amino acids long. CDR3 residues: CASTAGQGNYGYTF. The CDR3 nucleotides are TGCGCCAGCACGGCGGGACAGGGTAACTATGGCTACACCTTC.

The chain joins TRBV9 to TRBJ2-7; D is uncertain. The germline V gene encodes CDR1 SGDLS and CDR2 YYNGEE. The CDR3 runs to 11 residues. Trimming shortened V by 4 bases and J by 7 bases, and 9 bases separated the two germline ends. The CDR3 bases are TGTGCCAGCAGCAATGGCTTAGAGCAGTACTTC. This codes for CASSNGLEQYF. Based on the CDR3 plus reference TRBV9 and TRBJ2-7, the full variable domain is DSGVTQTPKHLITATGQRVTLRCSPRSGDLSVYWYQQSLDQGLQFLIQYYNGEERAKGNILERFSAQQFPDLHSELNLSSLELGDSALYFCASSNGLEQYFGPGTRLTVT.

This chain connects TRBV19 to TRBJ1-4, with TRBD1 matching over 9 bases. Germline loops: CDR1 LNHDA, CDR2 SQIVND (reference sequence). V dropped 3 bases and J dropped 8; count of bases not matched to a gene: 7. This CDR3 has 15 amino acids. The chain's CDR3 is CASSIAGQGGEKLFF. The CDR3 DNA follows: TGTGCCAGTAGTATCGCGGGACAGGGCGGGGAAAAACTGTTTTTT. Full variable domain (remainder filled in from reference TRBV19 and TRBJ1-4): DGGITQSPKYLFRKEGQNVTLSCEQNLNHDAMYWYRQDPGQGLRLIYYSQIVNDFQKGDIAEGYSVSREKKESFPLTVTSAQKNPTAFYLCASSIAGQGGEKLFFGSGTQLSVL.

CDR3: CASSPRTGMGDTQYF. CDR3 DNA sequence: TGCGCCAGCAGCCCCCGGACAGGGATGGGAGATACGCAGTATTTT. The chain combines TRBV5-1 with TRBJ2-3, with 8 bases aligning to TRBD1. Germline CDR1 and CDR2: SGHRS and YFSETQ. CDR3 length: 15 residues. V lost 4 bases, J lost 5 bases, and 9 bases stayed unmatched.

The V gene is TRBV24-1, the J gene TRBJ2-3, with 12 nucleotides matching TRBD1. Germline V gene lookup returns CDR1 KGHDR and CDR2 SFDVKD. CDR3 length: 16 residues. V lost 4 bases, J lost 2 bases, and 3 bases stayed unmatched. This CDR3 is CATSERDRGPTDTQYF. The CDR3 DNA sequence: TGTGCCACCAGTGAGCGGGACAGGGGGCCCACAGATACGCAGTATTTT.

This clone was seen once. V and J are TRBV2 and TRBJ2-1; 8 nucleotides agree with TRBD2. Germline trimming cut 4 bases from V and 9 bases from J; bases unmatched to any gene: 11. The CDR3 loop spans 15 amino acids. CDR1 is SNHLY and CDR2 is FYNNEI in the germline V gene. In DNA form, the CDR3 reads TGTGCCAGCAGTGTGGCGGGACTAGGAACGTCTGAGCAGTTCTTC. Its translation: CASSVAGLGTSEQFF.